This T cell receptor (beta chain) was sequenced for a study of siplizumab effects on memory and regulatory T cells. Study findings and constraints: Memory cells seemed less diverse than naive T cells, which also seemed major contributors to the alloresponse. Tregs that proliferated in siplizumab cultures did not have their suppressive function confirmed.

Assay: immunoSEQ multiplex PCR; the TCRdb copy retains only in-frame clones and omits some. Of about 69,000 clones in the sample, over 70% were seen once. Unmatched junction bases numbered 9, after V lost 4 bases and J lost 5 bases. This CDR3 spans 16 amino acids. CDR1 is SGHNT, CDR2 YENEEA, per germline. In regard to this clone: What it binds is not known.

The sequence was obtained from a human donor in good health. The sample taken for sequencing was Tregs sorted from blood. V usage is TRBV11-3 and J usage is TRBJ1-2; 11 bases align to TRBD1. CDR3 loop: CASSSIAGTGGYGYTF. CDR3 DNA: TGTGCCAGCAGCTCCATCGCCGGGACAGGGGGTTATGGCTACACCTTC.